This T cell receptor beta chain was recorded in a study of shared clonotypes between healthy human individuals. Study-wide findings and caveats: Exclusively blood specimens were collected; tissue repertoires likely differ.

Trimming took off 0 bases at V and 3 bases at J, with 16 bases between the two ends. CDR3 length: 17 amino acids. The germline gives CDR1 SGDLS, CDR2 YYNGEE. About this clone itself: Its antigen remains unknown.

TCRdb's table, derived via immunoSEQ multiplex PCR, lists solely in-frame clones and lacks some. The sample has 90,000 to 120,000 clones, 67% seen once. The TCR originated in a woman aged 25 to 39 in good health. The genes are TRBV9 and TRBJ2-1; D is undetermined. Sample: memory CD8+ T cells sorted from blood. Subset described: CD45RO+ cells pooled with CCR7-negative TemRA cells. As DNA, the CDR3 is TGTGCCAGCAGCGTAGACCCAGAACCCCTCAACTACAATGAGCAGTTCTTC. It specifies CASSVDPEPLNYNEQFF.